The 5 T cell receptor beta chains listed next were all sequenced from one sample in a study of T cells in Graves' hyperthyroidism and ophthalmopathy. RNA transcripts yielded amplified TCR beta CDR3 regions. Carried out on the TCR CDR3, a first-round RT-PCR used the HTBI primer set. TCRdb reprocessed the multiplex PCR reads via MiXCR and lists one record per CDR3 protein. Among fewer than 450,000 distinct CDR3 sequences listed, around an eighth were seen once. Sequencing input: blood. These TCRs come from a man aged 50-59 years with Graves' ophthalmopathy.

The sample holds many counts of this clonotype. J is TRBJ1-1 and V is TRBV30, with TRBD1 identical over 8 bases. There are 16 residues in the CDR3. In germline, CDR1 is GTSNPN, CDR2 SVGIG (reference sequence). Written as DNA, the CDR3 is TGTGCTTCCCACATTCGACAGGGGATGACGAACACTGAAGCTTTCTTT. It is translated as CASHIRQGMTNTEAFF. The full variable domain, in which reference TRBV30 and TRBJ1-1 provide the parts outside the CDR3, is SQTIHQWPATLVQPVGSPLSLECTVEGTSNPNLYWYRQAAGRGLQLLFYSVGIGQISSEVPQNLSASRPQDRQFILSSKKLLLSDSGFYLCASHIRQGMTNTEAFFGQGTRLTVV.

This clonotype showed up just once. The V call is TRBV19, the J call TRBJ2-7, with D tentatively TRBD1 (5 bases). The CDR3 loop spans 14 amino acids. Trimming removed 3 bases at V and 3 bases at J, with 12 bases between. In germline, CDR1 is LNHDA, CDR2 SQIVND (reference sequence). CDR3 in DNA: TGTGCCAGTAGTATTGGAGACAGTTTCTACGAGCAGTACTTC. Its translation: CASSIGDSFYEQYF.

This clonotype was recorded a few times. The chain's CDR3 is CASSASPGGPYNEQFF. In nucleotides, the CDR3 is TGTGCCAGCAGCGCCTCCCCGGGGGGACCATACAATGAGCAGTTCTTC. The gene calls are TRBV9 and TRBJ2-1; the match to TRBD2 covers 7 bases. The germline CDR1 and CDR2 sequences are SGDLS and YYNGEE. The length of the CDR3 is 16 residues. Trimming cost V 3 bases and J 4 bases; bases outside gene matches: 10.

The rearrangement joins TRBV13 to TRBJ1-2, with 7 bases matching TRBD1. The CDR3 spans 12 residues. V was clipped by 6 bases and J by 7 bases; unmatched bases: 5. In germline, CDR1 is PRHDT, CDR2 FYEKMQ (reference sequence). The DNA for the CDR3 is TGTGCCAGCAGACCACAGGGGCCTGGCTACACCTTC. Residues: CASRPQGPGYTF.

This clonotype was recorded at least ten times. The rearrangement uses TRBV7-9 and TRBJ2-1; D gene uncertain. The CDR3 runs 12 residues. V was pared by 2 bases and J by 5 bases, with 4 bases between. Germline CDR1 is SEHNR and CDR2 is FQNEAQ (reference sequence). CDR3 sequence reads: CASSLRDNEQFF. For the CDR3, the DNA is TGTGCCAGCAGCTTAAGGGACAATGAGCAGTTCTTC.